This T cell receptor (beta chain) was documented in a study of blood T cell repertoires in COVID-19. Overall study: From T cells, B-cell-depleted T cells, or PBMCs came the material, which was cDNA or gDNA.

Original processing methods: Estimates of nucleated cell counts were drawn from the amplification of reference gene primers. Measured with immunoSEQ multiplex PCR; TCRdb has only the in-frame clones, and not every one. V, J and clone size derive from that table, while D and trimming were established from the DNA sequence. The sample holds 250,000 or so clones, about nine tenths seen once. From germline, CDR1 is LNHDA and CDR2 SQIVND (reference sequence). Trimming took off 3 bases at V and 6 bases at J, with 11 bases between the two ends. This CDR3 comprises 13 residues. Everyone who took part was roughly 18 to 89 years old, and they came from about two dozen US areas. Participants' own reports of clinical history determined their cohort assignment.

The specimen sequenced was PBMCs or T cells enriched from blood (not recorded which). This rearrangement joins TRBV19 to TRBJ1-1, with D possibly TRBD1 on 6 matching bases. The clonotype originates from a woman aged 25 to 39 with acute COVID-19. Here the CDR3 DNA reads TGTGCCAGTAGTATCCGGGACACCTCTGAAGCTTTCTTT. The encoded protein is CASSIRDTSEAFF.